Listed here are 10 T cell receptor beta chains from one sample, sequenced in a study of T cells in tumors after PD-1 blockade. Sequencing used immunoSEQ multiplex PCR; TCRdb keeps in-frame clones, though not all of them. Among roughly 19,000 clones listed, 78% were seen once. The sequenced sample was PBMCs, obtained before anti-PD-1 treatment. These receptors all stem from a human donor with basal cell carcinoma.

This chain connects TRBV9 to TRBJ2-7; TRBD1 matches 7 bases. The CDR3 contains 16 residues. V was clipped by 0 bases and J by 3 bases; unmatched bases: 9. Germline CDR1 and CDR2: SGDLS and YYNGEE. CDR3 DNA: TGTGCCAGCAGCGTAGGGGGGACAGCCGACGTCTACGAGCAGTACTTC. Protein: CASSVGGTADVYEQYF.

This clone was counted once. The gene calls are TRBV5-1 and TRBJ2-1, with 12 bases lining up with TRBD2. V trimming: 3 bases; J trimming: 4 bases; junction bases outside the gene matches: 5. The CDR3 has 16 amino acids. The germline V gene encodes CDR1 SGHRS and CDR2 YFSETQ. CDR3 DNA: TGCGCCAGCAGCTCTACTAGCGGGGGGCCGTACAATGAGCAGTTCTTC. It specifies CASSSTSGGPYNEQFF. Filled out from reference TRBV5-1 and TRBJ2-1, the complete variable domain reads KAGVTQTPRYLIKTRGQQVTLSCSPISGHRSVSWYQQTPGQGLQFLFEYFSETQRNKGNFPGRFSGRQFSNSRSEMNVSTLELGDSALYLCASSSTSGGPYNEQFFGPGTRLTVL.

V gene TRBV9 combines with J gene TRBJ2-7, with unresolved D. Germline V CDR1 and CDR2: SGDLS, YYNGEE. The germline V and J ends were trimmed by 0 bases and 3 bases, with 4 bases remaining between them. The length of the CDR3 is 12 residues. In nucleotides, the CDR3 is TGTGCCAGCAGCGTAGATGACTACGAGCAGTACTTC. This codes for CASSVDDYEQYF.

J is TRBJ2-7 and V is TRBV4-3; 10 nucleotides match TRBD1. From germline, CDR1 is LGHNA and CDR2 YSLEER. The V gene end was trimmed by 3 bases and the J gene end by 5 bases; junction bases not matched to a gene: 10. CDR3 length: 16 residues. In nucleotides, the CDR3 is TGCGCCAGCAGCCAGGCATGGACAGGGGGGGCTGACGAGCAGTACTTC. This translates into CASSQAWTGGADEQYF.

This clone was recorded once. The J gene is TRBJ2-3, the V gene TRBV5-1; possibly TRBD2 for D (6 bases). The CDR3 length is 14 residues. Germline lookup yields CDR1 SGHRS and CDR2 YFSETQ. V shed 7 bases and J shed 4 bases, with 16 bases lying between them. The CDR3 loop reads CASQRVGPPDTQYF. The CDR3 nucleotides read TGCGCCAGCCAGCGGGTTGGCCCCCCAGATACGCAGTATTTT.

The V gene is TRBV7-9, the J gene TRBJ2-2; TRBD1 might be the D (6 bases). Trimming removed 5 bases from V and 6 bases from J, with 13 bases in between. Germline CDR1 SEHNR, CDR2 FQNEAQ (reference sequence). The CDR3 contains 14 residues. The DNA of the CDR3 is TGTGCCAGCAGCCCGTCAGGGGATGCCGGGGAGCTGTTTTTT. This codes for CASSPSGDAGELFF.

The chain carries TRBV6-2 or TRBV6-3 and TRBJ1-1; 9 bases map to TRBD1. Germline trimming cut 0 bases from V and 4 bases from J; bases unmatched to any gene: 6. The CDR3 contains 16 residues. The V gene's germline CDR1 is MNHEY and CDR2 SVGEGT. This CDR3 reads CASSYSGQGRGTEAFF. The CDR3 coding sequence is TGTGCCAGCAGTTACTCGGGACAGGGAAGGGGCACTGAAGCTTTCTTT.

This chain links TRBV7-3 with TRBJ2-5; D ambiguous. V lost 2 bases and J lost 1, with 11 bases in between. The CDR3 spans 15 residues. In germline, CDR1 is SGHTA, CDR2 FQGTGA. The CDR3 bases are TGTGCCAGCAGCTTACAAGCAGACGGCCAAGAGACCCAGTACTTC. Its translation is CASSLQADGQETQYF.

The chain employs TRBV7-2 and TRBJ2-3, with D possibly being TRBD1 (5 bases). Per the germline V gene, CDR1 is SGHTA and CDR2 is FQGNSA. The CDR3 is made up of 16 amino acids. The V end lost 5 bases, the J end lost 6 bases, and 21 bases lay between the germline ends. The CDR3: CASSPQGRLGIDTQYF. CDR3 sequence (DNA): TGTGCCAGCAGCCCCCAGGGCCGGCTCGGAATCGATACGCAGTATTTT.

This chain uses TRBV7-2 with TRBJ2-7, with 8 bases lining up with TRBD2. The V gene end was trimmed by 5 bases and the J gene end by 0 bases; junction bases not matched to a gene: 3. Per germline, CDR1 SGHTA and CDR2 FQGNSA. The CDR3 extends over 14 amino acids. The CDR3 protein is CASSAGGRSYEQYF. Written as DNA, the CDR3 is TGTGCCAGCAGCGCGGGGGGCCGCTCCTACGAGCAGTACTTC.